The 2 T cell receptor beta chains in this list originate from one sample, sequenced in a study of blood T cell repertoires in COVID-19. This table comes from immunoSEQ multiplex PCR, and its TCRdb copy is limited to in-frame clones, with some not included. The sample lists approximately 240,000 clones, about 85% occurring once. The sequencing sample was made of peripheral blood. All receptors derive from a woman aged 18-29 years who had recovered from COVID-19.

The CDR3 sequence is CASSYSGAAGGYEQYF. The CDR3 DNA sequence: TGTGCCAGCAGTTACTCGGGTGCGGCAGGGGGTTACGAGCAGTACTTC. The chain has TRBV6-2 or TRBV6-3 and TRBJ2-7, with 7 bases fitting TRBD1. V shed 0 bases, J shed 4 bases, and the junction held 9 bases outside the gene matches. Germline V gene sequence: CDR1 MNHEY, CDR2 SVGEGT. The CDR3 is made up of 16 amino acids.

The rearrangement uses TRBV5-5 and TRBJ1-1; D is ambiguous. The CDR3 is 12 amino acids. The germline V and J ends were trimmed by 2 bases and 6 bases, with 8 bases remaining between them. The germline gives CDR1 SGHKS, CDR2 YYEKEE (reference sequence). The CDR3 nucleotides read TGTGCCAGCAGCTTCGGAGGTGCTGAAGCTTTCTTT. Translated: CASSFGGAEAFF.